The rows below give T cell receptor beta chains drawn from one sample of a study of blood T cells in healthy people across ages. One entry per CDR3 protein, called by TCRdb with MiXCR from the 5' RACE reads. The sample has some 670,000 distinct CDR3 sequences; approximately 52% are singletons. Sequencing was performed on blood. The receptor set was obtained from a woman aged 80 or over in good health. CDR3s leave out the opening cysteine and the closing phenylalanine or tryptophan.

>TRBV20-1|TRBJ2-1
SAQTSVDYNEQF
>TRBV20-1|TRBJ1-2
SARGQGSGYT
>TRBV28|TRBJ1-2
ASSLQTLVNGYT
>TRBV10-3|TRBJ2-4
AISNRDENIQY
>TRBV5-6|TRBJ2-1
ASSFWAGEDEQF
>TRBV21-1|TRBJ1-5
ASWKRGGNQPQH
>TRBV5-1|TRBJ2-5
ASSLAGWGILQETQY
>TRBV30|-
AWSPGGGETQY
>TRBV11-2|TRBJ2-2
ASRPSGNTGELF
>TRBV12-3/TRBV12-4|TRBJ2-3
ASRRDLWRGTDTQY
>TRBV6-2/TRBV6-3|TRBJ2-7
ASSYARLVIQY
>TRBV10-3|TRBJ2-1
ASTGLAGDGEQF
>TRBV3-1|TRBJ1-1
ASSQAGEGTEAF
>TRBV28|-
ASKRGQGYTYEQY
>TRBV7-8|TRBJ1-2
ASSARDYSGGYT
>TRBV29-1|TRBJ2-3
SGARTNPTDTQY
>TRBV2|-
ASRGDRGLPYEQY
>TRBV14|TRBJ2-1
ASSQTLNEQF
>TRBV5-6|TRBJ2-1
ASSWGTSNEQF
>TRBV6-2/TRBV6-3|TRBJ2-3
ASSLPDSLDTQY
>TRBV5-1|TRBJ2-5
ASSRQGQAETQY
>TRBV27|TRBJ1-4
ASSPGGQGAIKLF
>TRBV15|TRBJ2-5
ATSTGQIRETQY
>TRBV20-1|TRBJ1-5
SASSLYQPQH
>TRBV9|TRBJ2-7
ASTRLVGSGDEQY
>TRBV28|TRBJ2-3
ASRAAIDSQY
>TRBV7-9|TRBJ1-4
ASSFGVRAGEKLF
>TRBV3-1|TRBJ1-5
ASSQTNPGSQPQH
>TRBV6-2/TRBV6-3|TRBJ2-1
ASSRSGGTYNEQF
>TRBV2|TRBJ2-7
ASELAGAAEQY
>TRBV5-1|TRBJ2-1
ASSTVGLTGGSSYNEQF
>TRBV12-3/TRBV12-4|TRBJ2-6
ASSFREGTSGANVLT
>TRBV3-1|TRBJ2-1
ASSQTGDNEQF
>TRBV3-1|TRBJ2-2
ASSPPGLVWTGELF
>TRBV14|TRBJ1-6
ASSQSGRVDQPNSPLH